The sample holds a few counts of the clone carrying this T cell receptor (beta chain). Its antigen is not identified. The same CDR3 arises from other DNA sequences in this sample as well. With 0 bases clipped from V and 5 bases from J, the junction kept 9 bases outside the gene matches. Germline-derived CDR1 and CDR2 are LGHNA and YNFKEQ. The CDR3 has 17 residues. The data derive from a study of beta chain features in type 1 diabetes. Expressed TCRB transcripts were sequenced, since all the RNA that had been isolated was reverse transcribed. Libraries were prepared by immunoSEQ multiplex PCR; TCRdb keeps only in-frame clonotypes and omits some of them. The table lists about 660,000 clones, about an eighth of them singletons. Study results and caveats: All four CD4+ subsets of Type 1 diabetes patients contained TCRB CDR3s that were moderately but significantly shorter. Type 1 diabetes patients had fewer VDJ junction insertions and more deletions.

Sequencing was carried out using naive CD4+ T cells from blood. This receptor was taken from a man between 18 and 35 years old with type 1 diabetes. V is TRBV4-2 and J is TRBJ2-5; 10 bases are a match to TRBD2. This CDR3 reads CASSQDGIAGGLETQYF. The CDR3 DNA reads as TGTGCCAGCAGCCAAGATGGGATAGCGGGGGGCCTGGAGACCCAGTACTTC.